A single sample is the source of the 15 T cell receptor beta chains below, sequenced in a study of blood T cell repertoires in COVID-19. Assay: immunoSEQ multiplex PCR; the TCRdb copy retains only in-frame clones and omits some. The data contain about 100,000 clones, about 80% of them singletons. The sample was peripheral blood. The receptors here all came from an older man with active or convalescent COVID-19.

The chain combines TRBV29-1 with TRBJ2-3, with 9 bases matching TRBD2. Looked up from germline, CDR1 is SQVTM and CDR2 is ANQGSEA. The CDR3 totals 14 residues. V trimming: 5 bases; J trimming: 4 bases; junction bases outside the gene matches: 7. The CDR3 region has the DNA TGCAGCGTTTACCTTAGCGGGAGAGCAGATACGCAGTATTTT. This sequence encodes CSVYLSGRADTQYF.

The V and J genes are TRBV19 and TRBJ2-2; tentative D call: TRBD1 (6 bases). Germline values: CDR1 LNHDA, CDR2 SQIVND (reference sequence). Trimming took off 5 bases at V and 1 base at J, with 11 bases between the two ends. This CDR3 region has 15 residues. The CDR3 spells CASSYRVLNTGELFF. The CDR3, as DNA: TGTGCCAGTAGTTACAGGGTATTGAACACCGGGGAGCTGTTTTTT.

This chain uses TRBV19 with TRBJ1-5; perhaps TRBD1 as D (6 bases). The ends were cut back, 2 bases at V and 6 bases at J, with 20 bases in the middle. Looked up from germline, CDR1 is LNHDA and CDR2 is SQIVND (reference sequence). The CDR3 length is 17 residues. Written as DNA, the CDR3 is TGTGCCAGTAGTATAAACACTAAAGGGGGACCAGGTCAGCCCCAGCATTTT. It translates to CASSINTKGGPGQPQHF.

V is TRBV19 and J is TRBJ1-1; tentatively, D is TRBD1 (6 bases). Germline V gives CDR1 LNHDA, CDR2 SQIVND (reference sequence). The CDR3 runs 16 residues. The ends were cut back, 4 bases at V and 0 bases at J, with 15 bases in the middle. The CDR3 DNA is TGTGCCAGTAGTAGCCGGACAGTGATCATGAACACTGAAGCTTTCTTT. Protein product: CASSSRTVIMNTEAFF.

The chain couples TRBV18 to TRBJ2-2; D may be TRBD1 (5 bases). Deletions cut 0 bases from V and 4 bases from J, with 9 bases between. Germline V gene data show CDR1 as KGHSH and CDR2 as LQKENI. CDR3 length: 15 residues. The CDR3 nucleotides are TGTGCCAGCTCACCACCTGAGGACACCACCGGGGAGCTGTTTTTT. Translating gives CASSPPEDTTGELFF.

The chain employs TRBV4-3 and TRBJ2-3; possible D gene TRBD1, 5 bases. V was cut by 0 bases and J by 3 bases, with 10 bases left in between. This CDR3 is 15 amino acids long. Germline values: CDR1 LGHNA, CDR2 YSLEER. CDR3 DNA: TGCGCCAGCAGCCAAGAAGGGGTAAGAACAGATACGCAGTATTTT. Its translation is CASSQEGVRTDTQYF.

This clone was picked up a small number of times. The rearrangement uses TRBV6-5 and TRBJ2-1, with TRBD1 as a possible D gene (5 bases). V was cut by 3 bases and J by 6 bases, with 18 bases left in between. CDR3 length: 16 residues. Looked up from germline, CDR1 is MNHEY and CDR2 is SVGAGI. The chain's CDR3 is CASSYRFTGSVNEQFF. In DNA, the CDR3 is TGTGCCAGCAGTTATAGGTTTACAGGATCGGTCAATGAGCAGTTCTTC.

This chain links TRBV7-3 with TRBJ1-3; no definite D call. Germline V gene data show CDR1 as SGHTA and CDR2 as FQGTGA. The V gene lost 5 bases and the J gene lost 2 bases, with 28 bases spanning the gap. CDR3 length equals 20 residues. CDR3 in amino acids: CASSLPRRWVEEGTGNTIYF. The CDR3 DNA is TGTGCCAGCAGCCTCCCCCGAAGGTGGGTGGAGGAAGGGACTGGAAACACCATATATTTT.

The chain has TRBV24-1 and TRBJ1-2; D is uncertain. The CDR3 totals 13 residues. Trimming took off 0 bases at V and 6 bases at J, with 7 bases between the two ends. CDR1 and CDR2 (germline): KGHDR, SFDVKD. CDR3 coding DNA: TGTGCCACCAGTGATTTGCAAGAGAATGGCTACACCTTC. It translates to CATSDLQENGYTF.

The chain recombines TRBV5-6 with TRBJ1-2; D might be TRBD1 (6 bases). The CDR3 totals 13 residues. Per germline, CDR1 SGHDT and CDR2 YYEEEE. The V end lost 5 bases, the J end lost 2 bases, and 10 bases lay between the germline ends. The CDR3 protein is CASRLQGNYGYTF. In DNA, the CDR3 is TGTGCCAGCAGGCTACAGGGAAACTATGGCTACACCTTC.

V and J are TRBV9 and TRBJ2-7, with 7 bases lining up with TRBD1. J was trimmed by 2 bases and V by 0 bases; bases with no gene match: 11. The CDR3 contains 17 residues. CDR1 SGDLS and CDR2 YYNGEE come from the germline V gene. DNA for the CDR3: TGTGCCAGCAGCGTAGAGGGGGCTGATGGGGAGACCTACGAGCAGTACTTC. It encodes CASSVEGADGETYEQYF.

The genes are TRBV18 and TRBJ1-2; tentatively, D is TRBD1 (5 bases). Germline values: CDR1 KGHSH, CDR2 LQKENI. CDR3 length: 16 residues. Trimming shortened V by 3 bases and J by 2 bases, and 16 bases separated the two germline ends. The CDR3 protein is CASSPNFDSTNYGYTF. In nucleotides, the CDR3 is TGTGCCAGCTCACCGAATTTCGACAGTACCAACTATGGCTACACCTTC. Filled out from reference TRBV18 and TRBJ1-2, the complete variable domain reads NAGVMQNPRHLVRRRGQEARLRCSPMKGHSHVYWYRQLPEEGLKFMVYLQKENIIDESGMPKERFSAEFPKEGPSILRIQQVVRGDSAAYFCASSPNFDSTNYGYTFGSGTRLTVV.

The V call is TRBV19, the J call TRBJ1-1; weak D call: TRBD1 (6 bases). Trimming cost V 4 bases and J 4 bases, with 16 bases left between them. Per the germline V gene, CDR1 is LNHDA and CDR2 is SQIVND (reference sequence). CDR3 length equals 15 residues. CDR3 amino acids: CASSTGVTAGTEAFF. The CDR3, as DNA: TGTGCCAGTAGTACAGGGGTCACGGCGGGCACTGAAGCTTTCTTT.

A word on this clone: Other DNA variants within this sample encode the same CDR3. The chain combines TRBV9 with TRBJ2-7, with a weak D call TRBD2 (5 bases). Trimming took 0 bases from V and 4 from J, leaving 8 bases between them. The length of the CDR3 is 13 residues. Germline values: CDR1 SGDLS, CDR2 YYNGEE. CDR3 coding DNA: TGTGCCAGCAGCGTAGGGCCGGGATACGAGCAGTACTTC. This encodes CASSVGPGYEQYF.

This clone was seen only a few times. The chain links TRBV28 to TRBJ2-6; D is perhaps TRBD1 (6 bases). Trimming removed 3 bases at V and 1 base at J, with 19 bases between. This CDR3 has 19 residues. Germline CDR1 reads MDHEN; CDR2 reads SYDVKM. The CDR3 bases are TGTGCCAGCAGTTTTGGGTATTGGGGGCAAGTATCTGGGGCCAACGTCCTGACTTTC. This encodes CASSFGYWGQVSGANVLTF.